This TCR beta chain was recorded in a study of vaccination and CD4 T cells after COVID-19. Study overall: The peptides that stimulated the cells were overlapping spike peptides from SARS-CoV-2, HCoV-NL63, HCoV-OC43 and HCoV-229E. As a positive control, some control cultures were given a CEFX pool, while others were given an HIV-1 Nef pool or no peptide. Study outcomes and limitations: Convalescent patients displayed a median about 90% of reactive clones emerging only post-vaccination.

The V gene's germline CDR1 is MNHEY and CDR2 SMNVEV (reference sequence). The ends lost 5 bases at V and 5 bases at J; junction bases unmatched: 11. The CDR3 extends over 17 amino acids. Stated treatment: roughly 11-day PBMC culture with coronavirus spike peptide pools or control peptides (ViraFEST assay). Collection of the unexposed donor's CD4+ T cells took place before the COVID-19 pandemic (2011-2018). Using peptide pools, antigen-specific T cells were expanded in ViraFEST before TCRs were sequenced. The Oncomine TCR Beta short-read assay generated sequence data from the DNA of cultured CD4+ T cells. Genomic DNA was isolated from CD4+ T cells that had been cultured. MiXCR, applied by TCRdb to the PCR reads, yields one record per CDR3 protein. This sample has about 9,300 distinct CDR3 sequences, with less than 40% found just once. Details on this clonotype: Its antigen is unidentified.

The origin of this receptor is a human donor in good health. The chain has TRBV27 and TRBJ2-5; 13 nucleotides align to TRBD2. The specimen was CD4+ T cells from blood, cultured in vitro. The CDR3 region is CASSPTSGRAGWETQYF. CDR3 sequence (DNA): TGTGCCAGCAGTCCTACTAGCGGGAGGGCCGGGTGGGAGACCCAGTACTTC.